The T cell receptor (beta chain) described here comes from a study of cytomegalovirus exposure and HLA in healthy donors. The study's findings and limits: Serostatus for CMV was the only available immune exposure information. The authors later linked a missense DCLRE1C variant to TCR beta V- and J-gene trimming.

Concerning this clone: As yet, its antigen is unknown.

V was pared by 5 bases and J by 0 bases, with 5 bases of the junction left unmatched. The CDR3 contains 16 residues. The V gene's germline CDR1 is SGHVS and CDR2 FNYEAQ. The PCR made use of 60 Vbeta and 13 Jbeta primers. Assay: immunoSEQ multiplex PCR; the TCRdb copy retains only in-frame clones and omits some. The data show 250,000 to 350,000 clones, about nine tenths seen once. Samples came from healthy bone marrow donors. The sequence derives from a man aged 40-50 years in good health and CMV-seropositive. The J gene is TRBJ2-1, the V gene TRBV7-6, with 9 positions matching TRBD2. The specimen sequenced was PBMCs. As DNA, the CDR3 is TGTGCCAGCAGCCCTCTACTAGCGGGCTCCTACAATGAGCAGTTCTTC. It translates to CASSPLLAGSYNEQFF.